The subject of this entry is one T cell receptor (beta chain). This table comes from immunoSEQ multiplex PCR, and its TCRdb copy is limited to in-frame clones, with some not included. The data hold tens of thousands of clones, with 86% observed a single time. The data derive from a study of blood T cell repertoires in COVID-19. CDR3 length equals 14 residues. V was cut by 1 base and J by 1 base, with 7 bases left in between. Germline CDR1 SNHLY, CDR2 FYNNEI. Specimen: peripheral blood. The chain uses TRBV2 and TRBJ2-5, with D hard to call. This receptor was obtained from a human donor in a cohort sampled during active COVID-19. This CDR3 is CASSEGLSQETQYF. The DNA for the CDR3 is TGTGCCAGCAGTGAAGGACTTTCCCAAGAGACCCAGTACTTC. Using reference TRBV2 and TRBJ2-5 for the parts outside the CDR3, the full variable domain is EPEVTQTPSHQVTQMGQEVILRCVPISNHLYFYWYRQILGQKVEFLVSFYNNEISEKSEIFDDQFSVERPDGSNFTLKIRSTKLEDSAMYFCASSEGLSQETQYFGPGTRLLVL.